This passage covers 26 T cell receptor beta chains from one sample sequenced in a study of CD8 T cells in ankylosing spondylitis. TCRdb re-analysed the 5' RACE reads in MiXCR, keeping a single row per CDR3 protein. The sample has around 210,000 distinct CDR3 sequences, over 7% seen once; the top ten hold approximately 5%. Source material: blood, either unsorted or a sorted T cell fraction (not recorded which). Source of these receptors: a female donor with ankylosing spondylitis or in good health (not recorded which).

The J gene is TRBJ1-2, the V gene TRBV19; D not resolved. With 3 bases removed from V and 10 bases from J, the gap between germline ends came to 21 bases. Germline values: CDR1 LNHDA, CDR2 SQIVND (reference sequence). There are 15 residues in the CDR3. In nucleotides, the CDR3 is TGTGCCAGTAGTATGTTGGGCGAGGGTGACTCTGACTACACCTTC. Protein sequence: CASSMLGEGDSDYTF.

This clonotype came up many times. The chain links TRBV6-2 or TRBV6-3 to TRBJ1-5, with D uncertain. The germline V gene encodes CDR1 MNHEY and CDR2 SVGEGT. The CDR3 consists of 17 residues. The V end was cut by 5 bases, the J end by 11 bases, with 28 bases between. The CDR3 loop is CASSPPMIGSVLLAQHF. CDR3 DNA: TGTGCCAGCAGTCCGCCGATGATAGGGTCCGTTTTATTAGCCCAGCATTTT.

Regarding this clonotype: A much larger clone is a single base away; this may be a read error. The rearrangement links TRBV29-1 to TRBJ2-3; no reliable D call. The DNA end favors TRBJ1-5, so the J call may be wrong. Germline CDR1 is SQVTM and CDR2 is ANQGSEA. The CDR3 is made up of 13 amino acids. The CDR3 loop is CSVLPLFSDTQHF. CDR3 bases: TGCAGCGTTCTGCCCCTTTTTTCAGATACGCAGCATTTT.

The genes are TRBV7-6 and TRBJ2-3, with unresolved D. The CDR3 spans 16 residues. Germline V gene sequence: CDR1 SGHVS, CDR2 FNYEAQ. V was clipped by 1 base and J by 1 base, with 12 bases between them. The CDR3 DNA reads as TGTGCCAGCAGCTTAGGGGCGCCCCACCGCACAGATACGCAGTATTTT. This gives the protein CASSLGAPHRTDTQYF.

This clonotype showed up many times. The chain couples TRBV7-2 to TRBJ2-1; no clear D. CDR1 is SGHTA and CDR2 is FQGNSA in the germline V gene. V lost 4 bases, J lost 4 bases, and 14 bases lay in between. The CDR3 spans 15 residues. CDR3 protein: CASSSRVGTYNEQFF. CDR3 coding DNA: TGTGCCAGCAGCTCCCGCGTCGGCACTTACAATGAGCAGTTCTTC. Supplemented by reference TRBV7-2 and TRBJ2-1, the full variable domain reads GAGVSQSPSNKVTEKGKDVELRCDPISGHTALYWYRQSLGQGLEFLIYFQGNSAPDKSGLPSDRFSAERTGGSVSTLTIQRTQQEDSAVYLCASSSRVGTYNEQFFGPGTRLTVL.

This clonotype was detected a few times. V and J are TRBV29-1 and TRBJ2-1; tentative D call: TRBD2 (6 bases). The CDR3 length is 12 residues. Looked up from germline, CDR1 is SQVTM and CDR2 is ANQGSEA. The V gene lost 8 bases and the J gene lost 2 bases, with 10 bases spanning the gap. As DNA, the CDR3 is TGCAGCACAGGAGGGCCCTACAATGAGCAGTTCTTC. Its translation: CSTGGPYNEQFF.

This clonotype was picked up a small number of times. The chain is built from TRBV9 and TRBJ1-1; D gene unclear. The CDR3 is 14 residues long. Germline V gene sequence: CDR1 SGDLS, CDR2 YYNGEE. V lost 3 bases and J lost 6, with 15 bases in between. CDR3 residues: CASSAIGRNAEAFF. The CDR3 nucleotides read TGTGCCAGCAGCGCCATTGGGAGAAACGCTGAAGCTTTCTTT.

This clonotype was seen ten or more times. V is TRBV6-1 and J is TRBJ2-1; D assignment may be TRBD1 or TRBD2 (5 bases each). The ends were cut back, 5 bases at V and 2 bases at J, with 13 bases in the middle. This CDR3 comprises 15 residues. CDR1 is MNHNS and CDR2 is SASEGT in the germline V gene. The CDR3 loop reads CASSPAGTTYNEQFF. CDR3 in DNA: TGTGCCAGCAGTCCAGCCGGGACGACCTACAATGAGCAGTTCTTC.

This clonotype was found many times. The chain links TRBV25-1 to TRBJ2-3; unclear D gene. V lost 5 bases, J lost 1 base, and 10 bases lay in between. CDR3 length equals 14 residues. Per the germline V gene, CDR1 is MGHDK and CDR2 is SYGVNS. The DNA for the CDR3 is TGTGCCAGCAGTATCCGGACGGGCACAGATACGCAGTATTTT. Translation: CASSIRTGTDTQYF.

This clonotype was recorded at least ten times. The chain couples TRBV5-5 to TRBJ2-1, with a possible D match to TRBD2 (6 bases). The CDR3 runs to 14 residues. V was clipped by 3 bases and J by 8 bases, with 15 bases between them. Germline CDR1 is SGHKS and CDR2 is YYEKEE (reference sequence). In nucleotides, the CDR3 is TGTGCCAGCAGCTGGTCCGGGACGGGGGATGAGCAGTTCTTC. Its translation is CASSWSGTGDEQFF.

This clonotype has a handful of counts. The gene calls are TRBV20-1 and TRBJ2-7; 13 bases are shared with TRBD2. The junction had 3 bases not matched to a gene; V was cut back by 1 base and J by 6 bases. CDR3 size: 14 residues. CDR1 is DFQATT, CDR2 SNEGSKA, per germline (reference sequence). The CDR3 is CSARGLAGGGEQYF. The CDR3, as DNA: TGCAGTGCTAGAGGACTAGCGGGAGGAGGCGAGCAGTACTTC.

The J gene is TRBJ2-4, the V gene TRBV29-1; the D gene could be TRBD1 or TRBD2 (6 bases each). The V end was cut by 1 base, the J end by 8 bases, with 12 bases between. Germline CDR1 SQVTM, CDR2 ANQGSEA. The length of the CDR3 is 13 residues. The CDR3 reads CSVEVGGGDIQYF. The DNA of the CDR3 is TGCAGCGTTGAAGTCGGGGGCGGAGACATTCAGTACTTC.

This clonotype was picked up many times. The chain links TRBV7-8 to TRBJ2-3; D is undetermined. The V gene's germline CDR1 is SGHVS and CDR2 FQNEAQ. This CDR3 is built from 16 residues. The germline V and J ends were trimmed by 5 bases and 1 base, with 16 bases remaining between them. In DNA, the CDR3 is TGTGCCAGCAGCGGAGCGATCGGGCCGGGCACAGATACGCAGTATTTT. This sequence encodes CASSGAIGPGTDTQYF. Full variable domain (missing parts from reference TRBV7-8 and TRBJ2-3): GAGVSQSPRYKVAKRGQDVALRCDPISGHVSLFWYQQALGQGPEFLTYFQNEAQLDKSGLPSDRFFAERPEGSVSTLKIQRTQQEDSAVYLCASSGAIGPGTDTQYFGPGTRLTVL.

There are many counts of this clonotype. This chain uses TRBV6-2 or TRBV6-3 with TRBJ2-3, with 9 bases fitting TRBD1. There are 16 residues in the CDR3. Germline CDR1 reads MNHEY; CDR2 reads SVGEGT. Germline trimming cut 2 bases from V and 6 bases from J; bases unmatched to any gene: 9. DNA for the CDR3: TGTGCCAGCAGTTACGTTCCGGACAGGGGAACCGATACGCAGTATTTT. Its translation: CASSYVPDRGTDTQYF.

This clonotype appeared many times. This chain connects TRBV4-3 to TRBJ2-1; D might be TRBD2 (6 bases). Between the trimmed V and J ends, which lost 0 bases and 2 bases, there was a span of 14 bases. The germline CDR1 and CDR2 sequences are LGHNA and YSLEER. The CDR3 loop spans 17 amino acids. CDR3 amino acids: CASSQDRGGTTYNEQFF. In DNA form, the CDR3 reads TGCGCCAGCAGCCAAGATCGGGGCGGGACCACCTACAATGAGCAGTTCTTC.

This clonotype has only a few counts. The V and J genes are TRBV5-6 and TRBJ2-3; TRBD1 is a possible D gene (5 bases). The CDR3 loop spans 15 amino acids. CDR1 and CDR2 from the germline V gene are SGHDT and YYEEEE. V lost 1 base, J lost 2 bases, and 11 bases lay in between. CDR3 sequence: CASSLRQGFTDTQYF. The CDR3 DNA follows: TGTGCCAGCAGCTTGAGGCAGGGTTTCACAGATACGCAGTATTTT. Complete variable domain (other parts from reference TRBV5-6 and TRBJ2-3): DAGVTQSPTHLIKTRGQQVTLRCSPKSGHDTVSWYQQALGQGPQFIFQYYEEEERQRGNFPDRFSGHQFPNYSSELNVNALLLGDSALYLCASSLRQGFTDTQYFGPGTRLTVL.

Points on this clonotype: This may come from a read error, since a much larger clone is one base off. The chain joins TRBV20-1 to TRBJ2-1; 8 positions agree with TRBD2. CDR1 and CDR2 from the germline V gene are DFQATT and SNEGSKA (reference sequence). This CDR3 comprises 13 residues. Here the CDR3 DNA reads TGCAGTGCTAAACTAGCGGACTACAATGAGCAGCTCTTC. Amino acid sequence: CSAKLADYNEQLF.

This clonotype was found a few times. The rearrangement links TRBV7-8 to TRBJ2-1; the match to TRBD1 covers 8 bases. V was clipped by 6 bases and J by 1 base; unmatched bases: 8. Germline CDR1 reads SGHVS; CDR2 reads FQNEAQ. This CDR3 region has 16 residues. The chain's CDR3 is CASSPTGGQSYNEQFF. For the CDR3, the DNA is TGTGCCAGCAGTCCAACAGGGGGACAGTCCTACAATGAGCAGTTCTTC.

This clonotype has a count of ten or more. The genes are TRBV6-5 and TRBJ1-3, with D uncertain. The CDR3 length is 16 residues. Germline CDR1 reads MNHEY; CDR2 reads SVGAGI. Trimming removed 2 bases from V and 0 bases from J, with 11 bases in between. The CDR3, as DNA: TGTGCCAGCAGTTACGGGGTCGGATTCTCTGGAAACACCATATATTTT. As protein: CASSYGVGFSGNTIYF.

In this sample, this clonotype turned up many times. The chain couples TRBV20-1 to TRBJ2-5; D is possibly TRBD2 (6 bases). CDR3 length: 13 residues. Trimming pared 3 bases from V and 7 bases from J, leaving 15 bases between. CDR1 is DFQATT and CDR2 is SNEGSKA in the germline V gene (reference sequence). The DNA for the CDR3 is TGCAGTGCTAGCGGAGGGATCGGCGTGACCCAGTACTTC. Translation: CSASGGIGVTQYF.

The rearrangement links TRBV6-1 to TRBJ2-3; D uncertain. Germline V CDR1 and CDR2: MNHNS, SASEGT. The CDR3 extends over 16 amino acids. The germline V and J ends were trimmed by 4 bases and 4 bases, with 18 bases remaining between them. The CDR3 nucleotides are TGTGCCAGCAGTGGGCCCACCGGGTCGACACCAGATACGCAGTATTTT. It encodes CASSGPTGSTPDTQYF.

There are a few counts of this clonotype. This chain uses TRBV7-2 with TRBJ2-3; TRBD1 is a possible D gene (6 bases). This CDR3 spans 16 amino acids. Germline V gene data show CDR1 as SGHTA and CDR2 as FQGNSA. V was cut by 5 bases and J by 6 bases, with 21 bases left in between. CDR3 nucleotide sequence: TGTGCCAGCAGCACCCCCGGACAGCGCCCGAGGGATACGCAGTATTTT. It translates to CASSTPGQRPRDTQYF.

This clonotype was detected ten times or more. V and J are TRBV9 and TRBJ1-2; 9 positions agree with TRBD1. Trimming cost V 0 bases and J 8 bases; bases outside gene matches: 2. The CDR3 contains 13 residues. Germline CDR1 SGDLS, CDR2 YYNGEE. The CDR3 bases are TGTGCCAGCAGCGTAGTGGACAGGGGAGGCTACACCTTC. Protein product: CASSVVDRGGYTF.

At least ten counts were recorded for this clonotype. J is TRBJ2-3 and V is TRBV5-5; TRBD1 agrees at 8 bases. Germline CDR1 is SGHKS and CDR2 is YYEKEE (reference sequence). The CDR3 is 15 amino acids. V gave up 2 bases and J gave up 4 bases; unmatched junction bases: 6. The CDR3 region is CASSFGQGGADTQYF. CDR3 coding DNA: TGTGCCAGCAGCTTCGGACAGGGCGGCGCAGATACGCAGTATTTT.

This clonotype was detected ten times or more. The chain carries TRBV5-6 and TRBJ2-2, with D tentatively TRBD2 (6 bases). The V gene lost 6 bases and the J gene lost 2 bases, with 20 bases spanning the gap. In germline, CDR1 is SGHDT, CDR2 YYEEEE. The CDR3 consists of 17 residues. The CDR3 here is CASTSPSGVKNTGELFF. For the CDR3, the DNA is TGTGCCAGCACCTCCCCGTCGGGGGTTAAAAACACCGGGGAGCTGTTTTTT.

CDR3 bases: TGTGCCAGCAGCCCCAGGCCCGGTACGCAGTATTTT. Encoded protein: CASSPRPGTQYF. The chain combines TRBV12-3 or TRBV12-4 with TRBJ2-3; D ambiguous. The CDR3 covers 12 residues. V lost 6 bases, J lost 8 bases, and 12 bases lay in between.